This TCR beta chain is from a study of molecular identifiers for immune sequencing clone quantification (dated 2018 in TCRdb). As for the study more broadly: For a replicate experiment, RNA from roughly 20,000 or 100,000 naive CD8 T cells was divided into five aliquots, and four of the five aliquots were sequenced. This methods study used CD8 T cells to benchmark TCR RNA copy counting and molecular-identifier clustering-based TCR repertoire sequencing (MIDCIRS). The full study reports these points: Highly expanded clone sizes could be underestimated if identical TCR molecules share a barcode. Naive libraries contained spiked-in Jurkat TCR RNA (roughly 10 copies' worth), which is not part of the donor repertoire. In CMV-specific effector cells, clones with more than 20 RNA copies accounted for over 97% of molecules, whereas in naive cells such clones accounted for under 1%. Approximately 3.1 recovered TCR RNA copies per cell were obtained by modeling, versus roughly 9.1 by digital PCR, implying a capture efficiency of about 30%. Spiked-in Jurkat TCR RNA equivalent to a single cell was reported to be detectable even among approximately 1.1 million naive CD8 T cells. When barcode sub-clustering was not used, chimeric consensus sequences inflated TCR diversity, with chimeras reaching as high as 47%.

This clonotype was detected only a few times. Its antigen remains unidentified. No base-level quality is on record; no much larger clone is a single base apart. CDR1 DFQATT and CDR2 SNEGSKA were looked up in the germline V gene (reference sequence). From the cysteine through the phenylalanine, the CDR3 covers 15 amino acids. Here the CDR3 DNA is all that survives: 45 bases in frame from base 1. Here V drops 0 bases and J drops 3 bases, and the junction holds 5 bases not matched to any gene. Libraries of naive CD8 T cells were built from anywhere between about 19,000 and 1,100,000 sorted cells, with 10%, 30% or 50% of the purified RNA used. On a BD FACSAria II, naive CD8 T cells were FACS-sorted as CD8+CD4-CCR7+CD45RA+ and collected into RLT Plus buffer. Ten to eleven TCR copies' worth of Jurkat RNA were spiked into about 20,000-1,100,000 naive CD8 T cell samples to test detection sensitivity. Enrichment of CD8 T cells was done with RosetteSep CD8+ T Cell Enrichment Cocktail plus Ficoll-Paque, and ACK red cell lysis came afterward.

To prepare the library, PCR was applied. The data were produced on a NextSeq 500. Bulk TCR libraries were generated as previously described, with the TCR primers listed in Table S5 used. Purification of total RNA was performed with the Qiagen AllPrep DNA/RNA kit. Before analysis, reads from multiple sequencing runs of the same library were pooled. The authors processed their data as follows. Reads were retained only if the reads had an exact TCR constant sequence, and the retained reads were trimmed to 150 nt and grouped according to their 12-nt molecular barcodes. Reads in each barcode group were sub-clustered using a 15% Levenshtein threshold, and a quality-weighted consensus sequence was built for each RNA molecule. Non-functional sequences were removed, as were lower-count sequences one edit away from another. On the basis of fitting two negative binomial distributions, barcode sub-clusters with fewer than 20% of the maximum read count were discarded. Starting from the raw public reads, TCRdb applied fastp trimming at Q25, assembled clones with MiXCR and retained in-frame beta chains. Each entry merges the rows of one CDR3 protein and shows their most common DNA and genes. The V and J calls were not made by the authors but by TCRdb's processing. This sample holds about 630,000 distinct CDR3 sequences; around 25% were observed only once. About 0.78% of the sample goes to the ten largest clones.

This clonotype originated in a human donor in good health. Some libraries in this study had Jurkat cell RNA spiked in. Recombination connected TRBV20-1 to TRBJ1-3; TRBD1 aligns with 7 central bases. Sample: naive CD8+ T cells from blood, with Jurkat cell RNA spiked in. Read against the paper, the sample's cell subset or site label means: FACS-sorted CD8+CD4-CCR7+CD45RA+ naive T cells. At the DNA level, the sequence is TGCAGTGCTAGAGACTACCGGGACAGTGGAAACACCATATATTTT. It specifies CSARDYRDSGNTIYF.